This T cell receptor beta chain came from a study of OX40 agonist ivuxolimab in advanced cancers. Across the study: Eligibility admitted prior anti-PD-1, anti-PD-L1 or anti-CTLA-4 therapy; 30% to 40% had some. Overall study findings and caveats: Among the lowest levels of clonal expansion were found in partial responders at 0.1-3.0 mg/kg.

Sequenced by immunoSEQ multiplex PCR; TCRdb stores in-frame clones only, minus some. This sample yields more than 70,000 clones, of which roughly four fifths are seen a single time; 4% to 6% belongs to the top ten. Points on this clone: Its antigen is undetermined.

This CDR3 comprises 14 residues. Germline V gene sequence: CDR1 MDHEN, CDR2 SYDVKM. Trimming cost V 10 bases and J 9 bases, with 22 bases left between them. The chain employs TRBV28 and TRBJ2-4; D tentatively fits TRBD1 or TRBD2 (5 bases each). This specimen consisted of CD4+ or CD8+ T cells sorted from blood, obtained in a trial of the OX40 agonist ivuxolimab. This sequence originates from an adult with an advanced solid tumor such as melanoma, head and neck, liver or kidney cancer. The CDR3 here is CATWDPGERSIQYF. The CDR3 DNA follows: TGTGCCACGTGGGACCCCGGGGAACGGAGCATTCAGTACTTC.